This T cell receptor (beta chain) came from a study of blood T cells in healthy people across ages. Study-level background: Template switching recovered approximately one barcoded beta molecule for every two T cells. Study outcomes and limitations: Donor CMV infection status was unknown, possibly confounding age-related changes in expanded clonotypes.

V was cut by 0 bases and J by 8 bases, with 22 bases left in between. The CDR3 covers 17 residues. Germline V gene sequence: CDR1 MGHRA, CDR2 YSYEKL. Remarks on this clonotype: Its antigen is still unknown.

Next came a second PCR, run for about 6 to 12 cycles, which used a sample-barcoded 5' primer along with a J-beta primer mix. In TCRdb, the 5' RACE reads were re-called with MiXCR into one record per CDR3 protein. The table lists some 780,000 distinct CDR3 sequences, around 50% of them singletons. The sample comprised blood. The TCR comes from a man aged 40-49 years in good health. The V and J genes are TRBV4-1 and TRBJ1-2; D remains unclear. As DNA, the CDR3 is TGCGCCAGCAGCCAAGATTTGAGCCAAGGGTCCCCCTGGGGCTACACCTTC. It specifies CASSQDLSQGSPWGYTF.